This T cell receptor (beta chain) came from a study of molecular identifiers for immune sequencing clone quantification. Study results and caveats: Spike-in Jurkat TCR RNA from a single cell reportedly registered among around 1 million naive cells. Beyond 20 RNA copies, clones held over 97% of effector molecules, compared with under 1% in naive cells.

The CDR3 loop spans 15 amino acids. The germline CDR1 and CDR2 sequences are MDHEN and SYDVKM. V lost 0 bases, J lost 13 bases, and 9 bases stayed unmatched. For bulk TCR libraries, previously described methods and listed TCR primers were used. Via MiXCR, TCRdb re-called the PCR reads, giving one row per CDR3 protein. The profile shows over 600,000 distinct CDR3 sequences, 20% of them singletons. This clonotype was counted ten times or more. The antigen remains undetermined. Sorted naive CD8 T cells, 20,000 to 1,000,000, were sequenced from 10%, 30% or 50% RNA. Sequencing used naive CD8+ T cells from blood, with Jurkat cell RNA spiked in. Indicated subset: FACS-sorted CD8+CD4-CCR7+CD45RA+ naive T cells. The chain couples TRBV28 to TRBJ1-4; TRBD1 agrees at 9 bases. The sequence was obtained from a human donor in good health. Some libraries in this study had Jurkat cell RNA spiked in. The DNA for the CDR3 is TGTGCCAGCAGTTTATGGGGGACAGGGTGGAACGGACTGTTTTTT. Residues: CASSLWGTGWNGLFF.